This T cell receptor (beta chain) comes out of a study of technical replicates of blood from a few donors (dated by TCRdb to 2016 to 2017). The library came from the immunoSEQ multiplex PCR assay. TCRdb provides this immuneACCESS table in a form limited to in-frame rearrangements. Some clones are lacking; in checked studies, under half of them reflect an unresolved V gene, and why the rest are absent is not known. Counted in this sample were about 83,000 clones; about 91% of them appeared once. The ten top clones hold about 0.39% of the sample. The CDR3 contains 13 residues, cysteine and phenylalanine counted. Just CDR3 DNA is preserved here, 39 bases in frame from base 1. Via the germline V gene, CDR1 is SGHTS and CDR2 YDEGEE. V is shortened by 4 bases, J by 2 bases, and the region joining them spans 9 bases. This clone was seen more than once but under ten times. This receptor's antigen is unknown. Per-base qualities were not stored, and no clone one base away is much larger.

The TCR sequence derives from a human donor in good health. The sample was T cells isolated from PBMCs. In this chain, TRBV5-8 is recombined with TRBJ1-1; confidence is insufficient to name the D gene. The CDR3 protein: CASSPRGNTEAFF. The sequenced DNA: TGTGCCAGCAGCCCTCGAGGAAACACTGAAGCTTTCTTT.